Reported below is one T cell receptor (beta chain). What it recognizes is unknown. The data stem from a study of CD4 T cells in relation to SARS-CoV-2 and coronaviruses. Study-level information: After roughly 11 days of antigen culture, PBMC TCR beta CDR3s were sequenced.

Assay used: immunoSEQ multiplex PCR; TCRdb lists only in-frame clones, some missing. The sample has tens of thousands of clones, approximately 72% seen once. The germline CDR1 and CDR2 sequences are MGHRA and YSYEKL. The CDR3 runs to 15 residues. V was clipped by 3 bases and J by 2 bases; unmatched bases: 4. CD4+ T cells from unexposed donors were obtained before the COVID-19 pandemic (2011-2018). After around nine days of culture, CD4+ T cells were isolated. Cells permitting, SARS-CoV-2 S/N and four cold-coronavirus spikes were tested on unexposed-donor CD4+ T cells. Approximately 1.8 million PBMCs per well were cultured with around 9.2 IU/ml IL-2. Cultures received half-medium IL-2 refreshes on days 3 and 7.

The clonotype comes from a human donor in good health. This sequence joins TRBV4-1 and TRBJ2-7, with 10 nucleotides matching TRBD2. The sample was CD4+ T cells from PBMCs, cultured in vitro. CDR3 bases: TGCGCCAGCAGCCACCGGACTAGCGGAACCTACGAGCAGTACTTC. Its translation is CASSHRTSGTYEQYF.